This TCR beta chain stems from a study of lymphopenia after photon versus proton radiotherapy. Findings of the study overall: Proton therapy kept repertoires fairly stable, unlike photons, which gained effector/memory cells.

A single count supports this clone. The target antigen is unknown. Germline values: CDR1 SNHLY, CDR2 FYNNEI. The V gene lost 6 bases and the J gene lost 8 bases, with 4 bases spanning the gap. This CDR3 spans 10 amino acids. The protocol was immunoSEQ multiplex PCR, while the TCRdb copy is restricted to in-frame clones and leaves out a portion. The sample shows just over 40,000 clones, roughly 86% of them seen only once. Here the sequenced sample was peripheral blood, taken from a patient treated with proton-based radiotherapy. This rearrangement joins TRBV2 to TRBJ1-4, with D unclear. This TCR derives from a woman aged 70-85 years with pancreatic cancer. Some clones in this sample may be carry-over from other donors' samples. The CDR3 is CASREEKLFF. The CDR3 coding sequence is TGTGCCAGCAGGGAGGAAAAACTGTTTTTT.